Listed below are T cell receptor beta chains from one sample, sequenced in a study of control samples from healthy donors and cancer patients. Sequencing was performed with immunoSEQ multiplex PCR; in TCRdb, only in-frame clones are kept and a portion is missing. The table lists roughly 59,000 clones, roughly nine tenths of them singletons, with 1.7% in the top ten. Material for sequencing was PBMCs. The source of these receptors is a middle-aged man with colorectal cancer. Both conserved end residues are part of each CDR3. The order of the fields is CDR3 DNA, CDR3 protein, V gene, J gene, D gene. The D gene is left open where the match is weak.

TGTGCCAGCTCACCAATAGGGGGTGAAGCTTTCTTT	CASSPIGGEAFF	TRBV18	TRBJ1-1	NA
TGTGCCAGCTCACAGGCCTTGAACACTGAAGCTTTCTTT	CASSQALNTEAFF	TRBV18	TRBJ1-1	NA
TGTGCCACCAGCAGAGCATCGATCGGACAGGGGGGTGAAAAACTGTTTTTT	CATSRASIGQGGEKLFF	TRBV15	TRBJ1-4	TRBD1
TGTGCCAGCAGTTACTTAAACGAGCAGTACTTC	CASSYLNEQYF	TRBV6-5	TRBJ2-7	NA
TGTGCCAGCAGCGTGGGGAATGGGCAGCCCCAGCATTTT	CASSVGNGQPQHF	TRBV12-3/TRBV12-4	TRBJ1-5	NA
TGTGCCAGCAGTTACAGAGGGTTGACTGGAAACACCATATATTTT	CASSYRGLTGNTIYF	TRBV6-5	TRBJ1-3	NA
TGTGCCAGCAGCTACCCGGGCCAGGTAGGGGACTACACCTTC	CASSYPGQVGDYTF	TRBV5-4	TRBJ1-2	NA
TGTGCCAGCAGTTACTCACAGGGCCGTGGCTACACCTTC	CASSYSQGRGYTF	TRBV6-6	TRBJ1-2	NA
TGTGCCAGCAGCTTGATGGGTCCACAAGAGACCCAGTACTTC	CASSLMGPQETQYF	TRBV7-3	TRBJ2-5	NA
TGTGCCAGTACAGAAACAGGTTATGCTTCACCCCTCCACTTT	CASTETGYASPLHF	TRBV19	TRBJ1-6	NA
TGCGCCAGCAGCCAAGATAAGGGCACTGAAGCTTTCTTT	CASSQDKGTEAFF	TRBV4-1	TRBJ1-1	NA
TGTGCCAGCAGTAACAGGGGGTTAGCCAAAAACATTCAGTACTTC	CASSNRGLAKNIQYF	TRBV6-5	TRBJ2-4	TRBD1